These T cell receptor beta chains were read from a single sample in a study of cytomegalovirus exposure and HLA in healthy donors. Clones were sequenced by immunoSEQ multiplex PCR, and TCRdb holds only the in-frame ones, with some missing. The data contain some 160,000 clones, around 85% of them singletons. The sample taken for sequencing was PBMCs. Every receptor here comes from a man aged 45-65 years in good health and CMV-seropositive. The CDR3 runs from the conserved cysteine through the conserved F or W. The order of the fields is J gene, D gene, V gene, clone size, CDR3 DNA, CDR3 protein. The D gene is left open where the match is weak. Part of the rows lack a size; the others show once, few, many or a class for expanded clones.

>TRBJ2-7|TRBD2|TRBV7-3|NA
TGTGCCAGCAGCTTGCGGCTAGCGGGGCCGCGCGAGCAGTACTTC
CASSLRLAGPREQYF
>TRBJ1-3|TRBD1|TRBV28|NA
TGTGCCAGCAGTTTATCTGCAGGGGGCATAAACACCATATATTTT
CASSLSAGGINTIYF
>TRBJ2-7|TRBD1|TRBV15|NA
TGTGCCACCAGCAAAGACAGGGTATCCTACGAGCAGTACTTC
CATSKDRVSYEQYF
>TRBJ2-1|TRBD1|TRBV18|NA
TGTGCCAGCTCATCGGGACAGGGTTTTCATGAGCAGTTCTTC
CASSSGQGFHEQFF
>TRBJ1-5|NA|TRBV28|once
TGTGCCAGCAGTTTAGAGGGTATACCGCACAGCTATAGCAATCAGCCCCAGCATTTT
CASSLEGIPHSYSNQPQHF
>TRBJ1-1|NA|TRBV6-1|NA
TGTGCCAGCAGTGAAGCGGTTGGGCTCAACACTGAAGCTTTCTTT
CASSEAVGLNTEAFF
>TRBJ2-5|NA|TRBV28|NA
TGTGCCAGCAGTTTCCCGGCGGGATGGGAGACCCAGTACTTC
CASSFPAGWETQYF
>TRBJ2-7|TRBD1|TRBV7-8|NA
TGTGCCAGCAGCTCTCCCCGGGACAGGGAGACCTACGAGCAGTACTTC
CASSSPRDRETYEQYF
>TRBJ1-2|NA|TRBV6-1|NA
TGTGCCAGCAGCCCACAATATGGCTACACCTTC
CASSPQYGYTF
>TRBJ2-1|NA|TRBV25-1|NA
TGTGCCAGCAGGGTGACAGGAGAGACGTTCTTC
CASRVTGETFF